The 26 T cell receptor beta chains presented below share a single source sample, sequenced in a study of OX40 agonist ivuxolimab in advanced cancers. Libraries were prepared by immunoSEQ multiplex PCR; TCRdb keeps only in-frame clonotypes and omits some of them. The sample has some 8,900 clones, nearly 70% seen once. The specimen was CD4+ or CD8+ T cells sorted from blood, collected in a trial of the OX40 agonist ivuxolimab. The receptors shown here come from an adult with an advanced solid tumor such as melanoma, head and neck, liver or kidney cancer.

The V and J genes are TRBV4-2 and TRBJ2-1, with 8 nucleotides matching TRBD2. The germline V gene has CDR1 LGHNA and CDR2 YNFKEQ. This CDR3 is 16 amino acids long. J gave up 4 bases and V 1 base, and 6 bases lay outside the gene matches. This CDR3 reads CASSQGRGALYNEQFF. The CDR3, as DNA: TGTGCCAGCAGCCAAGGGCGGGGGGCCCTTTACAATGAGCAGTTCTTC.

The DNA for the CDR3 is TGTGCCAGCAGTCTACTAGCGCACTCCTACAATGAGCAGTTCTTC. Protein sequence: CASSLLAHSYNEQFF. V usage is TRBV6-4 and J usage is TRBJ2-1; 7 bases match TRBD2. From germline, CDR1 is MRHNA and CDR2 SNTAGT. V was clipped by 5 bases and J by 0 bases; unmatched bases: 4. The CDR3 is 15 residues long.

This sequence joins TRBV10-1 and TRBJ1-2; 7 nucleotides agree with TRBD1. The CDR3 is 17 residues long. CDR1 and CDR2 (germline): WNHNN, SYGVQD (reference sequence). Trimming at V came to 9 bases and at J to 0 bases, leaving 16 bases not matched to a gene. The CDR3 loop is CASKIGQASRANYGYTF. Written as DNA, the CDR3 is TGCGCCAGTAAAATTGGACAGGCTTCGAGAGCTAACTATGGCTACACCTTC.

CDR3 in DNA: TGTGCCTGGACCTTTGGGACTGGCGGGATCGAGCAGTACTTC. This codes for CAWTFGTGGIEQYF. V and J are TRBV30 and TRBJ2-7; the D gene is possibly TRBD2 (6 bases). This CDR3 region has 14 residues. The V gene's germline CDR1 is GTSNPN and CDR2 SVGIG (reference sequence). V gave up 4 bases and J gave up 6 bases, with 19 bases separating them. Full variable domain (rest looked up from reference TRBV30 and TRBJ2-7): SQTIHQWPATLVQPVGSPLSLECTVEGTSNPNLYWYRQAAGRGLQLLFYSVGIGQISSEVPQNLSASRPQDRQFILSSKKLLLSDSGFYLCAWTFGTGGIEQYFGPGTRLTVT.

Worth noting for this clone: One junction end does not reproduce the germline sequence, and a read error may be involved. In nucleotides, the CDR3 is TGTGCCAGCGGCTCCGGGACAGGTACGCAGTATTTT. Amino acids: CASGSGTGTQYF. The V and J genes are TRBV27 and TRBJ2-3, with 8 bases fitting TRBD1. The CDR3 is 12 residues long. Germline-derived CDR1 and CDR2 are MNHEY and SMNVEV (reference sequence).

This clone has just one count. This chain joins TRBV15 and TRBJ2-3, with D perhaps given as TRBD1 or TRBD2 (5 bases each). The CDR3 sequence is 13 residues long. Germline values: CDR1 LNHNV, CDR2 YYDKDF (reference sequence). V was pared by 1 base and J by 6 bases, with 8 bases between. The CDR3 here is CATSRVGTDTQYF. The CDR3 DNA sequence: TGTGCCACCAGCAGAGTAGGGACCGATACGCAGTATTTT.

The chain joins TRBV2 to TRBJ2-1; TRBD1 is a possible D gene (5 bases). CDR3 length: 13 amino acids. V dropped 9 bases and J dropped 3 bases, with 12 bases sitting between them. Germline CDR1 is SNHLY and CDR2 is FYNNEI. CDR3 in amino acids: CASAGQGYNEQFF. The CDR3 DNA sequence: TGTGCCAGTGCCGGGCAGGGCTACAATGAGCAGTTCTTC. Supplemented by reference TRBV2 and TRBJ2-1, the full variable domain reads EPEVTQTPSHQVTQMGQEVILRCVPISNHLYFYWYRQILGQKVEFLVSFYNNEISEKSEIFDDQFSVERPDGSNFTLKIRSTKLEDSAMYFCASAGQGYNEQFFGPGTRLTVL.

The chain employs TRBV30 and TRBJ1-1; no reliable D call. Trimming pared 6 bases from V and 4 bases from J, leaving 12 bases between. Germline V gives CDR1 GTSNPN, CDR2 SVGIG (reference sequence). This CDR3 has 12 amino acids. CDR3 coding DNA: TGTGCCTGCGACCCGTTAGGCACTGAAGCTTTCTTT. Its translation: CACDPLGTEAFF.

This clone was counted only a few times. The rearrangement links TRBV10-1 to TRBJ2-7, with 7 bases that match TRBD2. The CDR3 extends over 13 amino acids. From germline, CDR1 is WNHNN and CDR2 SYGVQD (reference sequence). The V segment lost 4 bases and the J segment 3 bases; nucleotides outside the gene matches: 3. The CDR3 reads CASSGGSGYEQYF. CDR3 DNA: TGCGCCAGCAGTGGCGGGAGTGGCTACGAGCAGTACTTC.

The rearrangement links TRBV7-9 to TRBJ2-7; D uncertain. The germline V and J ends were trimmed by 4 bases and 0 bases, with 7 bases remaining between them. This CDR3 comprises 13 residues. Germline assignment: CDR1 SEHNR and CDR2 FQNEAQ (reference sequence). As DNA, the CDR3 is TGTGCCAGCAGCTCGAAAAGCTCCTACGAGCAGTACTTC. This translates into CASSSKSSYEQYF.

The rearrangement joins TRBV6-1 to TRBJ1-5, with D perhaps TRBD1 (5 bases). Germline V gene data show CDR1 as MNHNS and CDR2 as SASEGT. V lost 1 base and J lost 0, with 7 bases in between. There are 15 residues in the CDR3. The CDR3: CASSEDRYSNQPQHF. CDR3 nucleotide sequence: TGTGCCAGCAGTGAAGACAGGTATAGCAATCAGCCCCAGCATTTT.

The chain couples TRBV7-9 to TRBJ2-1; 10 positions agree with TRBD1. J lost 6 bases, V lost 5 bases, and 7 bases had no gene match. CDR1 and CDR2 from the germline V gene are SEHNR and FQNEAQ (reference sequence). There are 15 residues in the CDR3. CDR3 residues: CASSPRQGALNEQFF. In nucleotides, the CDR3 is TGTGCCAGCAGCCCCCGACAGGGGGCCCTCAATGAGCAGTTCTTC. Full variable domain (remainder filled in from reference TRBV7-9 and TRBJ2-1): DTGVSQNPRHKITKRGQNVTFRCDPISEHNRLYWYRQTLGQGPEFLTYFQNEAQLEKSRLLSDRFSAERPKGSFSTLEIQRTEQGDSAMYLCASSPRQGALNEQFFGPGTRLTVL.

V is TRBV6-1 and J is TRBJ1-2; D not certain. V was clipped by 7 bases and J by 5 bases, with 20 bases between them. The CDR3 is 15 amino acids. Germline V gene sequence: CDR1 MNHNS, CDR2 SASEGT. The CDR3 loop reads CASIPGMVSGYGYTF. In nucleotides, the CDR3 is TGTGCCAGCATCCCGGGCATGGTGTCCGGGTATGGCTACACCTTC.

This clone was recorded once. This chain links TRBV11-3 with TRBJ1-3; D is undetermined. The CDR3 runs to 9 residues. Germline loops: CDR1 SGHNT, CDR2 YENEEA. V was clipped by 8 bases and J by 6 bases, with 2 bases between them. The CDR3: CASLNTIYF. CDR3 nucleotide sequence: TGTGCCAGCTTAAACACCATATATTTT.

The chain combines TRBV19 with TRBJ1-1; no firm D call. Germline V gives CDR1 LNHDA, CDR2 SQIVND (reference sequence). This CDR3 has 12 amino acids. Trimming took 3 bases from V and 0 from J, leaving 2 bases between them. Here the CDR3 DNA reads TGTGCCAGTAGTATGTTGAACACTGAAGCTTTCTTT. It encodes CASSMLNTEAFF.

This clone was counted ten times or more. The chain links TRBV6-1 to TRBJ1-1; 7 nucleotides match TRBD1. The CDR3 covers 13 residues. Trimming took 7 bases from V and 4 from J; bases not matched to a gene: 6. Germline loops: CDR1 MNHNS, CDR2 SASEGT. CDR3 bases: TGTGCCAGCAACCGACAGGGTAGCACTGAAGCTTTCTTT. This sequence encodes CASNRQGSTEAFF.

V is TRBV30 and J is TRBJ1-2; no definite D call. Deletions cut 2 bases from V and 3 bases from J, with 4 bases between. The CDR3 sequence is 11 residues long. Germline V CDR1 and CDR2: GTSNPN, SVGIG (reference sequence). The CDR3 here is CAWSKDYGYTF. For the CDR3, the DNA is TGTGCCTGGAGTAAGGACTATGGCTACACCTTC. The full variable domain, in which reference TRBV30 and TRBJ1-2 provide the parts outside the CDR3, is SQTIHQWPATLVQPVGSPLSLECTVEGTSNPNLYWYRQAAGRGLQLLFYSVGIGQISSEVPQNLSASRPQDRQFILSSKKLLLSDSGFYLCAWSKDYGYTFGSGTRLTVV.

CDR3 coding DNA: TGTGCCAGCAGCTCTTATTCCACAGATACGCAGTATTTT. This gives the protein CASSSYSTDTQYF. This chain connects TRBV5-4 to TRBJ2-3; no definite D call. The V end was cut by 3 bases, the J end by 2 bases, with 7 bases between. Germline CDR1 SGHNT, CDR2 YYREEE (reference sequence). The CDR3 covers 13 residues.

This chain links TRBV5-4 with TRBJ2-3; D may be TRBD1 or TRBD2 (5 bases each). The CDR3 has 15 residues. The germline V gene encodes CDR1 SGHNT and CDR2 YYREEE (reference sequence). With 4 bases removed from V and 3 bases from J, the gap between germline ends came to 15 bases. CDR3 nucleotides: TGTGCCAGCAGCGGGGGACCTCGATTTACAGATACGCAGTATTTT. The encoded protein is CASSGGPRFTDTQYF.

This clone was seen just once. The chain recombines TRBV5-4 with TRBJ2-7; maybe TRBD1 (5 bases). Germline V gene lookup returns CDR1 SGHNT and CDR2 YYREEE (reference sequence). V was shortened by 0 bases and J by 4 bases, with 8 bases between the two germline ends. The CDR3 contains 13 residues. CDR3 nucleotides: TGTGCCAGCAGCTTGGGGGCAGGGTACGAGCAGTACTTC. This sequence encodes CASSLGAGYEQYF.

The CDR3 DNA follows: TGCGCCAGCAGCCAAACAGGGGCCGGGGAGCTGTTTTTT. Encoded protein: CASSQTGAGELFF. The rearrangement joins TRBV4-1 to TRBJ2-2; 7 bases are a match to TRBD1. Germline CDR1 MGHRA, CDR2 YSYEKL. The CDR3 length is 13 residues. V shed 2 bases and J 6 bases; nucleotides not matched to a gene: 0.

The chain is built from TRBV7-6 and TRBJ2-1, with 11 bases identical to TRBD2. The J segment lost 8 bases and the V segment lost 4 bases, leaving 10 bases of the junction unmatched. Germline CDR1 reads SGHVS; CDR2 reads FNYEAQ. CDR3 size: 16 residues. CDR3 nucleotides: TGTGCCAGCAGCTCAAGTACTAGCGGGGGCCTGTATGAGCAGTTCTTC. Translation: CASSSSTSGGLYEQFF.

This chain links TRBV7-8 with TRBJ2-7; the match to TRBD2 covers 9 bases. Germline CDR1 SGHVS, CDR2 FQNEAQ. There are 16 residues in the CDR3. The J segment lost 5 bases and the V segment lost 7 bases, leaving 15 bases of the junction unmatched. CDR3 DNA sequence: TGTGCCAGCAAGGAGGGGTCGAGCGGGAGGTCCCACGAGCAGTACTTC. This gives the protein CASKEGSSGRSHEQYF.

This clone showed up just once. The chain combines TRBV28 with TRBJ2-7, with 10 bases fitting TRBD2. CDR1 is MDHEN and CDR2 is SYDVKM in the germline V gene. This CDR3 spans 13 amino acids. The CDR3 DNA reads TGTGCGAGCGGGAGGGGAGCGGCCTACGAGCAGTACTTC. Translating it yields CASGRGAAYEQYF. The variable domain in full, completed from reference TRBV28 and TRBJ2-7, reads DVKVTQSSRYLVKRTGEKVFLECVQDMDHENMFWYRQDPGLGLRLIYFSYDVKMKEKGDIPEGYSVSREKKERFSLILESASTNQTSMYLCASGRGAAYEQYFGPGTRLTVT.

This clone was seen a single time. J is TRBJ1-5 and V is TRBV15; TRBD1 is a possible D gene (5 bases). This CDR3 spans 14 amino acids. V was pared by 1 base and J by 8 bases, with 12 bases between. The germline V gene encodes CDR1 LNHNV and CDR2 YYDKDF (reference sequence). The DNA of the CDR3 is TGTGCCACCAGCAGAGTATGGGGGGGGGAGCCCCAGCATTTT. This encodes CATSRVWGGEPQHF.

This clone was observed many times. The chain joins TRBV6-9 to TRBJ2-1, with 8 bases aligning to TRBD1. CDR3 length: 14 residues. The germline V gene has CDR1 MNHGY and CDR2 SVAAGI. V shed 3 bases and J 8 bases; nucleotides not matched to a gene: 6. In DNA form, the CDR3 reads TGTGCCAGCAGTTACAGACAGGGGCAGGATGAGCAGTTCTTC. Translating gives CASSYRQGQDEQFF.